Below, 17 T cell receptor beta chains from the same sample are listed, as sequenced in a study of blood T cells in healthy people across ages. For the second PCR, which ran for roughly 6 to 12 cycles, a sample-barcoded 5' primer and a J-beta primer mix were used. From the 5' RACE reads, TCRdb called clonotypes with MiXCR, one entry per CDR3 protein. The table lists about 1.6 million distinct CDR3 sequences, roughly a third of them singletons. Sequencing was performed on blood. The receptors derive from a woman aged 25 to 39 in good health.

As for this clonotype: A single base separates this from a much larger clone, so it may be a read error. This rearrangement joins TRBV5-5 to TRBJ2-7; D not certain. CDR3 size: 14 residues. CDR1 and CDR2 from the germline V gene are SGHKS and YYEKEE (reference sequence). CDR3 DNA: TGTGCCTGCAGCCTCAGGCTTTCCTCCTACGAGCAGTACTTC. Its translation is CACSLRLSSYEQYF.

J is TRBJ2-3 and V is TRBV7-9; D may be TRBD2 (6 bases). V shed 5 bases and J shed 3 bases, with 15 bases lying between them. The CDR3 is 15 residues long. Per germline, CDR1 SEHNR and CDR2 FQNEAQ (reference sequence). The DNA of the CDR3 is TGTGCCAGCAGCCCCACCGGGACTGGAACAGATACGCAGTATTTT. Translation gives CASSPTGTGTDTQYF.

The rearrangement uses TRBV29-1 and TRBJ2-3; TRBD2 matches 15 bases. The CDR3 loop spans 16 amino acids. The J segment lost 5 bases and the V segment lost 8 bases, leaving 11 bases of the junction unmatched. Per germline, CDR1 SQVTM and CDR2 ANQGSEA. For the CDR3, the DNA is TGCAGCTCACTCGGACTAGCGGGGGGGTCCGTAGATACGCAGTATTTT. It encodes CSSLGLAGGSVDTQYF.

This clonotype was seen a few times. The V gene is TRBV3-1, the J gene TRBJ2-3; no definite D call. V lost 4 bases and J 3 bases, leaving 20 bases between the germline ends. The CDR3 contains 17 residues. Germline V gene lookup returns CDR1 LGHDT and CDR2 YNNKEL (reference sequence). The DNA of the CDR3 is TGTGCCAGCAGCCCCCGACCGCTCGACGGCCGGACAGATACGCAGTATTTT. As protein: CASSPRPLDGRTDTQYF.

The CDR3 loop is CASSQQVMPHGYTF. For the CDR3, the DNA is TGCGCCAGCAGCCAACAAGTCATGCCGCATGGCTACACCTTC. The chain uses TRBV4-1 and TRBJ1-2; D gene unclear. Germline CDR1 is MGHRA and CDR2 is YSYEKL. The CDR3 runs to 14 residues. V lost 2 bases and J 6 bases, leaving 13 bases between the germline ends.

This clonotype was found a few times. The gene calls are TRBV10-3 and TRBJ2-7; D is perhaps TRBD1 (5 bases). Germline V lookup: CDR1 ENHRY, CDR2 SYGVKD. V was cut by 0 bases and J by 3 bases, with 12 bases left in between. The CDR3 is made up of 15 amino acids. The CDR3 loop is CAISESTAEFYEQYF. CDR3 coding DNA: TGTGCCATCAGTGAGTCGACAGCCGAATTCTACGAGCAGTACTTC.

The chain employs TRBV3-1 and TRBJ2-7; D perhaps matches TRBD2 (6 bases). CDR3 length equals 15 residues. V gave up 3 bases and J gave up 0 bases, with 12 bases separating them. Per germline, CDR1 LGHDT and CDR2 YNNKEL (reference sequence). The CDR3 spells CASSQGGATSYEQYF. The CDR3, as DNA: TGTGCCAGCAGCCAGGGCGGGGCTACCTCCTACGAGCAGTACTTC.

The chain couples TRBV10-1 to TRBJ2-7; no clear D. Germline CDR1 is WNHNN and CDR2 is SYGVQD (reference sequence). The CDR3 is 15 residues long. V was pared by 3 bases and J by 1 base, with 13 bases between. For the CDR3, the DNA is TGCGCCAGCAGTGAAGGTGGTTTAGGGTCCTACGAGCAGTACTTC. Its translation: CASSEGGLGSYEQYF.

This clonotype turned up a few times. The J gene is TRBJ2-1, the V gene TRBV9, with TRBD2 matching 11 bases. The CDR3 length is 14 residues. Germline values: CDR1 SGDLS, CDR2 YYNGEE. After removal of 0 bases from V and 9 bases from J, the junction contained 2 bases not matched to a gene. CDR3 loop: CASSVGTSGGEQFF. The CDR3 DNA follows: TGTGCCAGCAGCGTAGGAACTAGCGGGGGTGAGCAGTTCTTC.

The chain recombines TRBV7-2 with TRBJ2-7; perhaps TRBD2 as D (6 bases). Germline V gene data show CDR1 as SGHTA and CDR2 as FQGNSA. The V and J ends lost 1 base and 3 bases respectively, with 13 bases between them. The length of the CDR3 is 15 residues. The CDR3: CASSLDGGGIYEQYF. The CDR3 bases are TGTGCCAGCAGCTTAGACGGGGGAGGTATCTACGAGCAGTACTTC.

This clonotype was found a few times. This sequence joins TRBV4-1 and TRBJ2-7; a possible D gene is TRBD2 (5 bases). Per germline, CDR1 MGHRA and CDR2 YSYEKL. V lost 0 bases and J lost 4, with 13 bases in between. The CDR3 totals 15 residues. The CDR3, as DNA: TGCGCCAGCAGCCAAGATCGGCAGGAGCGGTACGAGCAGTACTTC. This codes for CASSQDRQERYEQYF.

Only a few counts were recorded for this clonotype. The V gene is TRBV5-6, the J gene TRBJ2-7, with 9 bases that match TRBD1. This CDR3 is built from 15 residues. V lost 4 bases, J lost 5 bases, and 10 bases stayed unmatched. Germline V gene lookup returns CDR1 SGHDT and CDR2 YYEEEE. This CDR3 reads CASSQGTGFPHEQYF. In DNA, the CDR3 is TGTGCCAGCAGCCAAGGGACAGGGTTCCCCCACGAGCAGTACTTC.

The chain couples TRBV12-3 or TRBV12-4 to TRBJ2-7, with 8 bases lining up with TRBD1. The CDR3 spans 13 residues. Losses at the gene ends were 6 bases for V and 5 bases for J; bases not matched to a gene: 6. The DNA of the CDR3 is TGTGCCAGCAGGCAGGGACAGGTTGACGAGCAGTACTTC. It specifies CASRQGQVDEQYF.

Note on this clonotype: This may come from a read error, since a much larger clone is one base off. This chain links TRBV6-6 with TRBJ2-1, with D tentatively TRBD1 (5 bases). The CDR3 sequence is 13 residues long. V dropped 5 bases and J dropped 13 bases, with 18 bases sitting between them. The germline gives CDR1 MNHNY, CDR2 SVGAGI (reference sequence). CDR3 loop: CASSTQGQQGQFF. The DNA of the CDR3 is TGTGCCAGCAGTACCCAGGGCCAGCAGGGTCAGTTCTTC.

This clonotype was recorded many times. V is TRBV5-1 and J is TRBJ2-1, with TRBD2 matching over 7 bases. The germline V gene has CDR1 SGHRS and CDR2 YFSETQ. V was clipped by 4 bases and J by 5 bases; unmatched bases: 15. The length of the CDR3 is 17 residues. In DNA, the CDR3 is TGCGCCAGCAGCAGACGGGGGGACTCTTCGGGACACAATGAGCAGTTCTTC. Translation: CASSRRGDSSGHNEQFF.

The chain couples TRBV14 to TRBJ2-3; 8 bases line up with TRBD1. With 4 bases clipped from V and 6 bases from J, the junction kept 6 bases outside the gene matches. Germline CDR1 SGHDN, CDR2 FVKESK. This CDR3 is built from 14 residues. The CDR3 protein is CASSPKRQGDTQYF. CDR3 nucleotides: TGTGCCAGCAGCCCGAAAAGACAGGGGGATACGCAGTATTTT.

In its sample, this clonotype was seen a few times. The gene calls are TRBV7-3 and TRBJ2-1, with TRBD2 identical over 11 bases. V was clipped by 5 bases and J by 8 bases; unmatched bases: 8. CDR3 length: 15 residues. The germline V gene has CDR1 SGHTA and CDR2 FQGTGA. CDR3 protein: CASSLMVSGRDEQFF. CDR3 nucleotide sequence: TGTGCCAGCAGCCTAATGGTTAGCGGGAGGGATGAGCAGTTCTTC.